These 18 T cell receptor beta chains originate from one sample sequenced in a study of T-cell memory formation after mild COVID-19. TCRdb analysed the 5' RACE reads with MiXCR anew, one entry per CDR3 protein. The sample carries around 250,000 distinct CDR3 sequences, around 16% recorded once. Sequencing was carried out using PBMCs or a T cell subset sorted from them (not recorded which). These receptors all stem from a man younger than 35 who had mild COVID-19 (a few samples of this study predate the infection). Cell type and time point are not known.

DNA of the CDR3: TGTGCCAGCAGCCCTCGGGCCACAGATACGCAGTATTTT. It translates to CASSPRATDTQYF. This chain joins TRBV7-9 and TRBJ2-3; D remains ambiguous. V shed 5 bases and J shed 2 bases, with 8 bases lying between them. CDR3 length: 13 amino acids. Germline CDR1 reads SEHNR; CDR2 reads FQNEAQ (reference sequence).

This clonotype was detected ten times or more. The gene calls are TRBV5-1 and TRBJ1-1, with a tentative D call TRBD1 (5 bases). This CDR3 region has 15 residues. The V and J ends lost 3 bases and 4 bases respectively, with 16 bases between them. Germline-derived CDR1 and CDR2 are SGHRS and YFSETQ. The CDR3 protein is CASSSLGVGSTEAFF. CDR3 in DNA: TGCGCCAGCAGCTCATTGGGGGTGGGGAGCACTGAAGCTTTCTTT.

The J gene is TRBJ2-1, the V gene TRBV5-8; TRBD2 matches 7 bases. The germline V gene encodes CDR1 SGHTS and CDR2 YDEGEE. The ends lost 3 bases at V and 10 bases at J; junction bases unmatched: 1. CDR3 length: 11 amino acids. The CDR3 loop reads CASSWREEQFF. As DNA, the CDR3 is TGTGCCAGCAGCTGGCGGGAGGAGCAGTTCTTC.

The chain uses TRBV7-2 and TRBJ2-5, with 8 bases matching TRBD2. Germline CDR1 and CDR2: SGHTA and FQGNSA. The CDR3 spans 15 residues. Trimming removed 4 bases from V and 4 bases from J; junction bases left unmatched: 8. As DNA, the CDR3 is TGTGCCAGCAGCTCCCAAGCGGGGGTGGTAGAGACCCAGTACTTC. Translating it yields CASSSQAGVVETQYF.

The chain couples TRBV12-3 or TRBV12-4 to TRBJ1-3; D is uncertain. The length of the CDR3 is 14 residues. Trimming stripped 3 bases from V and 4 bases from J, with 10 bases between. This chain's CDR3 is CASSFIGLGNTIYF. Here the CDR3 DNA reads TGTGCCAGCAGTTTCATTGGGCTCGGAAACACCATATATTTT.

This clonotype was picked up a small number of times. The V call is TRBV5-1, the J call TRBJ2-5, with D unclear. The V end was cut by 0 bases, the J end by 5 bases, with 17 bases between. Germline CDR1 SGHRS, CDR2 YFSETQ. The CDR3 length is 16 residues. CDR3 loop: CASSLGITVQQETQYF. CDR3 coding DNA: TGCGCCAGCAGCTTGGGCATAACAGTCCAGCAGGAGACCCAGTACTTC.

This clonotype has a handful of counts. The chain links TRBV7-9 to TRBJ2-1; TRBD2 agrees at 12 bases. CDR3 length: 16 residues. V lost 2 bases, J lost 5 bases, and 4 bases stayed unmatched. Looked up from germline, CDR1 is SEHNR and CDR2 is FQNEAQ (reference sequence). The CDR3 DNA sequence: TGTGCCAGCAGCTTAACTAGCGGGGGGTCCCACAATGAGCAGTTCTTC. Translation: CASSLTSGGSHNEQFF.

Ten or more counts support this clonotype. The chain joins TRBV7-2 to TRBJ2-7; 9 nucleotides align to TRBD2. Germline V lookup: CDR1 SGHTA, CDR2 FQGNSA. CDR3 length: 15 amino acids. Trimming removed 2 bases from V and 2 bases from J; junction bases left unmatched: 4. CDR3 amino acids: CASSLQRGAPYEQYV. In DNA form, the CDR3 reads TGTGCCAGCAGCTTACAGCGGGGGGCTCCCTACGAGCAGTACGTC.

The V call is TRBV11-2, the J call TRBJ2-7; D might be TRBD1 or TRBD2, each matching 5 bases. Germline CDR1 SGHAT, CDR2 FQNNGV. V lost 5 bases and J lost 2, with 22 bases in between. The CDR3 sequence is 17 residues long. CDR3 residues: CASSLIRDAAVTYEQYF. CDR3 in DNA: TGTGCCAGCAGCCTCATCAGGGACGCAGCAGTAACCTACGAGCAGTACTTC.

This clonotype was detected only a few times. The chain recombines TRBV20-1 with TRBJ2-5; TRBD2 is a possible D gene (5 bases). This CDR3 is 16 amino acids long. V was cut by 1 base and J by 0 bases, with 15 bases left in between. CDR1 and CDR2 from the germline V gene are DFQATT and SNEGSKA (reference sequence). The CDR3 DNA is TGCAGTGCTAGAGCCATCCAGCCGGGAAACCAAGAGACCCAGTACTTC. Residues: CSARAIQPGNQETQYF.

V gene TRBV6-2 or TRBV6-3 combines with J gene TRBJ2-3; D possibly corresponds to TRBD1 (5 bases). CDR3 size: 13 residues. Germline assignment: CDR1 MNHEY and CDR2 SVGEGT. V was pared by 0 bases and J by 10 bases, with 11 bases between. The CDR3 is CASSYSGLDAQYF. The CDR3 DNA reads TGTGCCAGCAGTTACTCGGGGCTTGATGCGCAGTATTTT.

This clonotype was seen more than once but under ten times. The rearrangement joins TRBV18 to TRBJ2-3; possible D gene TRBD2, 6 bases. The CDR3 loop spans 14 amino acids. Trimming took off 1 base at V and 3 bases at J, with 8 bases between the two ends. Per the germline V gene, CDR1 is KGHSH and CDR2 is LQKENI. CDR3 bases: TGTGCCAGCTCACCACTGGAGGGTACAGATACGCAGTATTTT. Its protein product is CASSPLEGTDTQYF.

In this sample, this clonotype turned up many times. The chain combines TRBV3-1 with TRBJ2-1; D may be TRBD1 (5 bases). V was trimmed by 3 bases and J by 4 bases, leaving 13 bases between them. This CDR3 is built from 15 residues. Germline CDR1 and CDR2: LGHDT and YNNKEL (reference sequence). The CDR3 nucleotides read TGTGCCAGCAGCCAGACCCTGACAGTGTACAATGAGCAGTTCTTC. Translating it yields CASSQTLTVYNEQFF.

This clonotype occurred a few times. The chain links TRBV10-2 to TRBJ2-4, with 7 bases aligning to TRBD2. V lost 8 bases and J lost 6; bases outside the gene matches: 7. Looked up from germline, CDR1 is WSHSY and CDR2 is SAAADI. The CDR3 sequence is 13 residues long. CDR3 sequence reads: CASRLGGGNIQYF. The CDR3 nucleotides are TGCGCCAGCCGTTTGGGGGGGGGAAACATTCAGTACTTC.

This clonotype was detected ten times or more. The chain links TRBV12-3 or TRBV12-4 to TRBJ1-1; D is uncertain. The germline V and J ends were trimmed by 2 bases and 5 bases, with 12 bases remaining between them. The CDR3 consists of 14 residues. The CDR3 DNA reads TGTGCCAGCAGTTTAATGGGTACCGTTACTGAAGCTTTCTTT. Amino acids: CASSLMGTVTEAFF.

This clonotype was counted only a few times. The CDR3 DNA reads as TGTGCCAGCAGTTTCGCAGCTGATGGCTACACCTTC. Amino acids: CASSFAADGYTF. The J gene is TRBJ1-2, the V gene TRBV6-6; D is ambiguous. This CDR3 contains 12 residues. Germline V gives CDR1 MNHNY, CDR2 SVGAGI (reference sequence). V gave up 4 bases and J gave up 6 bases, with 9 bases separating them.

This clonotype showed up many times. This rearrangement joins TRBV18 to TRBJ2-5, with D unclear. This CDR3 has 12 residues. The germline gives CDR1 KGHSH, CDR2 LQKENI. V was pared by 3 bases and J by 1 base, with 3 bases between. The CDR3 here is CASSPPQETQYF. CDR3 in DNA: TGTGCCAGCTCACCCCCCCAAGAGACCCAGTACTTC.

This clonotype was recorded a few times. The chain uses TRBV4-2 and TRBJ1-1; D possibly corresponds to TRBD1 (6 bases). There are 14 residues in the CDR3. CDR1 LGHNA and CDR2 YNFKEQ come from the germline V gene. Trimming pared 2 bases from V and 5 bases from J, leaving 12 bases between. This CDR3 is CASSQPGEGTEAFF. CDR3 coding DNA: TGTGCCAGCAGCCAACCAGGGGAGGGGACTGAAGCTTTCTTT.